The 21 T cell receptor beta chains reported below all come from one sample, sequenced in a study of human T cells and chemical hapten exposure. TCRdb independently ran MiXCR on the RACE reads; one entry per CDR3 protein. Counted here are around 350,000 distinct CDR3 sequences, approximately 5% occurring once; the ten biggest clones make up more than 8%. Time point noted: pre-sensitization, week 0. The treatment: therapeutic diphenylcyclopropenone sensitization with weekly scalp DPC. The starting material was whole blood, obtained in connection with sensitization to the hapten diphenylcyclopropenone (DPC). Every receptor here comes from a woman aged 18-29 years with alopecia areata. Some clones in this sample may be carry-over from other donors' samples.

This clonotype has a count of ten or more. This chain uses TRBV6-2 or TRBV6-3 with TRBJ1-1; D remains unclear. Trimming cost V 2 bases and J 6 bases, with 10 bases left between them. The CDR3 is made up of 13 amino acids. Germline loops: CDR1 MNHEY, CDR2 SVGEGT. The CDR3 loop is CASSYLRPAEAFF. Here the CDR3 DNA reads TGTGCCAGCAGTTACCTCCGACCAGCTGAAGCTTTCTTT.

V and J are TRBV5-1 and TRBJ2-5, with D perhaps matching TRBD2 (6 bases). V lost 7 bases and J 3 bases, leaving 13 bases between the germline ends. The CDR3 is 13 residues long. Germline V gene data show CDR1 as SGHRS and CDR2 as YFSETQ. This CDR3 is CASSFQREETQYF. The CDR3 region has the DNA TGCGCCAGCTCTTTCCAGCGGGAAGAGACCCAGTACTTC.

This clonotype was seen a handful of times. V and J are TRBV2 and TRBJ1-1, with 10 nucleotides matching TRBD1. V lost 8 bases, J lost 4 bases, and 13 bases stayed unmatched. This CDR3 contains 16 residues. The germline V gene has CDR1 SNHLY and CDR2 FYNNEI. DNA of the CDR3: TGTGCCAGCTGGGCCCACGCGGGACAGGGGACCACTGAAGCTTTCTTT. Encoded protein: CASWAHAGQGTTEAFF. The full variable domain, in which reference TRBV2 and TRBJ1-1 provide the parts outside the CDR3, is EPEVTQTPSHQVTQMGQEVILRCVPISNHLYFYWYRQILGQKVEFLVSFYNNEISEKSEIFDDQFSVERPDGSNFTLKIRSTKLEDSAMYFCASWAHAGQGTTEAFFGQGTRLTVV.

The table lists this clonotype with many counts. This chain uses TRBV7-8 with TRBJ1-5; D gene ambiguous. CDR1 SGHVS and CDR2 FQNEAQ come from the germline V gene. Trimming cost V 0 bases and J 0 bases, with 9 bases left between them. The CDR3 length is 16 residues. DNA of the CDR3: TGTGCCAGCAGCTTAGCGGTCGGCCTTAGCAATCAGCCCCAGCATTTT. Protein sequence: CASSLAVGLSNQPQHF. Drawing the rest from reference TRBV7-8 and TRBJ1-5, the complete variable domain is GAGVSQSPRYKVAKRGQDVALRCDPISGHVSLFWYQQALGQGPEFLTYFQNEAQLDKSGLPSDRFFAERPEGSVSTLKIQRTQQEDSAVYLCASSLAVGLSNQPQHFGDGTRLSIL.

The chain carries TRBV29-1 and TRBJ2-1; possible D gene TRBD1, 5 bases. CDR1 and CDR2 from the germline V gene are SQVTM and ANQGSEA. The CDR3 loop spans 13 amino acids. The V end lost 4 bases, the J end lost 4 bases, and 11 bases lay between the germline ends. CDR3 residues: CSVGTRPYNEQFF. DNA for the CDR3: TGCAGCGTTGGGACAAGACCATACAATGAGCAGTTCTTC.

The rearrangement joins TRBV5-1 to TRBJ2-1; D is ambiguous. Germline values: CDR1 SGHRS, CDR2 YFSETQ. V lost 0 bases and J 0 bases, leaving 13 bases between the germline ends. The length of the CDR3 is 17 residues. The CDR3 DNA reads TGCGCCAGCAGCTTGGGTGGGCTGGCACGCTCCTACAATGAGCAGTTCTTC. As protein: CASSLGGLARSYNEQFF.

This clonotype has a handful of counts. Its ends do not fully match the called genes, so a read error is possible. The CDR3 protein is CASSLGRGGVIPQETQYF. The CDR3 region has the DNA TGTGCTAGCAGCTTAGGGCGGGGGGGCGTTATCCCACAAGAGACCCAGTACTTC. The chain employs TRBV7-7 and TRBJ2-5; the match to TRBD2 covers 9 bases. Germline CDR1 SSHAT, CDR2 FNYEAQ (reference sequence). The CDR3 is 18 amino acids.

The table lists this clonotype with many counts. This CDR3 is CASSLSRLYQETQYF. The CDR3 nucleotides are TGTGCCAGCAGCTTAAGCCGGCTGTACCAAGAGACCCAGTACTTC. The V gene is TRBV7-9, the J gene TRBJ2-5; no clear D. Germline assignment: CDR1 SEHNR and CDR2 FQNEAQ (reference sequence). Trimming took 2 bases from V and 0 from J, leaving 10 bases between them. The CDR3 is 15 amino acids.

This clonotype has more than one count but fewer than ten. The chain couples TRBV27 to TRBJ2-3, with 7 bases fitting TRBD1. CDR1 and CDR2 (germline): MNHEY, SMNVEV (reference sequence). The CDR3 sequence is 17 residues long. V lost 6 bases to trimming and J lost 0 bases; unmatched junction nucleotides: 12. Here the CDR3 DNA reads TGTGCCAGCAGACCGGTACCCTCAGGGGGAAGCACAGATACGCAGTATTTT. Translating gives CASRPVPSGGSTDTQYF.

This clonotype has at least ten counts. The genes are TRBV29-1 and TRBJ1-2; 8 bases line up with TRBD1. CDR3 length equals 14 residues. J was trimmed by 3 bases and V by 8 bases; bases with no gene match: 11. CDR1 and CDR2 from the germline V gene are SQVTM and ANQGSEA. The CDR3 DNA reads TGCAGCTACGCCGGACAGGGAATCGACTATGGCTACACCTTC. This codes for CSYAGQGIDYGYTF.

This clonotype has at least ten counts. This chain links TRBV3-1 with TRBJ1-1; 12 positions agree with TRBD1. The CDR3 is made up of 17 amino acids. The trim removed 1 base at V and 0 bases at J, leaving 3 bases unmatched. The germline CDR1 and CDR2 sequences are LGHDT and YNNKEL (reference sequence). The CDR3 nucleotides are TGTGCCAGCAGCCAAGGGGACAGGGGGCTCCTGAACACTGAAGCTTTCTTT. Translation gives CASSQGDRGLLNTEAFF. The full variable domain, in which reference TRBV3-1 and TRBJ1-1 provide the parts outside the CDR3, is DTAVSQTPKYLVTQMGNDKSIKCEQNLGHDTMYWYKQDSKKFLKIMFSYNNKELIINETVPNRFSPKSPDKAHLNLHINSLELGDSAVYFCASSQGDRGLLNTEAFFGQGTRLTVV.

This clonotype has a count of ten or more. CDR3 sequence (DNA): TGTGCCAGCAGTTTGAAAGATACGCAGTATTTT. Its translation is CASSLKDTQYF. The chain joins TRBV28 to TRBJ2-3; D remains unclear. The ends were cut back, 3 bases at V and 5 bases at J, with 3 bases in the middle. Germline assignment: CDR1 MDHEN and CDR2 SYDVKM. There are 11 residues in the CDR3.

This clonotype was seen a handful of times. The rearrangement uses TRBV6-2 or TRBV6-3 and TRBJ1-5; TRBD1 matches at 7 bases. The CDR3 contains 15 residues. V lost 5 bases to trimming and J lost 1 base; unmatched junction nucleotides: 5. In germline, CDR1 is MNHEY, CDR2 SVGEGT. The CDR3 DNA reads TGTGCCAGCAGTCTAGACAGGGTAAGCAATCAGCCCCAGCATTTT. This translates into CASSLDRVSNQPQHF.

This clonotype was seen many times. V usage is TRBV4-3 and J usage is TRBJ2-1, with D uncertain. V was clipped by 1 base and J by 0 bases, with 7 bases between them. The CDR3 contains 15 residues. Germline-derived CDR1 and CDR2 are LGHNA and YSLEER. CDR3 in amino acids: CASSQGASSYNEQFF. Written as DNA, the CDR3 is TGCGCCAGCAGCCAAGGGGCGAGCTCCTACAATGAGCAGTTCTTC.

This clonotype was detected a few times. CDR3: CASSFRRSTDTQYF. In DNA form, the CDR3 reads TGTGCCAGCAGTTTCCGCAGAAGCACAGATACGCAGTATTTT. The chain links TRBV27 to TRBJ2-3; D gene ambiguous. The CDR3 is 14 amino acids. The germline V gene has CDR1 MNHEY and CDR2 SMNVEV (reference sequence). The V gene lost 3 bases and the J gene lost 0 bases, with 7 bases spanning the gap.

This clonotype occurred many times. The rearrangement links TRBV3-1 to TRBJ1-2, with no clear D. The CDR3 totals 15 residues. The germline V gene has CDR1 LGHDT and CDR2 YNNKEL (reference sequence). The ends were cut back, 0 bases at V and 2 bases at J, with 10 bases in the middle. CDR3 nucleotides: TGTGCCAGCAGCCAAGATCGGCAGCCCAACTATGGCTACACCTTC. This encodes CASSQDRQPNYGYTF.

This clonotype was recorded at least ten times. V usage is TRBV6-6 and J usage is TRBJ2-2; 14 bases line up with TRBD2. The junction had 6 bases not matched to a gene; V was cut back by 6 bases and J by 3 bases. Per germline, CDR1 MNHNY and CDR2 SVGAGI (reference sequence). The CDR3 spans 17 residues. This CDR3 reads CASSWGLAGEDTGELFF. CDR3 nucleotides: TGTGCCAGCAGCTGGGGACTAGCGGGGGAGGACACCGGGGAGCTGTTTTTT.

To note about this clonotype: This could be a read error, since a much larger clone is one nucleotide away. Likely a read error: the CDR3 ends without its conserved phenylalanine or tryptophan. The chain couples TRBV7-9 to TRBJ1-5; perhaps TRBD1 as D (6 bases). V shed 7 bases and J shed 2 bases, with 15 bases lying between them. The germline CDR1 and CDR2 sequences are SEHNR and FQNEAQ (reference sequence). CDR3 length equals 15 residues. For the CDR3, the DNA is TGTGCCAGCATCCCCCCAGGGGAGGGCAATCAGCCCCAGCATCTT. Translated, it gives CASIPPGEGNQPQHL.

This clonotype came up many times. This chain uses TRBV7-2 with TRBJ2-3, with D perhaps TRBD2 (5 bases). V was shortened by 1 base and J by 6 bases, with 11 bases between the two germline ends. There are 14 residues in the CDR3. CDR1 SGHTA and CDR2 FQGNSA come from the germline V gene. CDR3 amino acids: CASSLESRADTQYF. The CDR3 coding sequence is TGTGCCAGCAGCTTAGAATCGCGGGCGGATACGCAGTATTTT. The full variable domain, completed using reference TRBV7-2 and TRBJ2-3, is GAGVSQSPSNKVTEKGKDVELRCDPISGHTALYWYRQSLGQGLEFLIYFQGNSAPDKSGLPSDRFSAERTGGSVSTLTIQRTQQEDSAVYLCASSLESRADTQYFGPGTRLTVL.

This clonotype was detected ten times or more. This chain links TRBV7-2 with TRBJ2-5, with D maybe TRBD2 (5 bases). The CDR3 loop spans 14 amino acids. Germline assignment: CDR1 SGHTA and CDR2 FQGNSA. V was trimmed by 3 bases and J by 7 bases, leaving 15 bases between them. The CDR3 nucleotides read TGTGCCAGCAGCTTCGGGGTCCTCGGAAGGACCCAGTACTTC. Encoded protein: CASSFGVLGRTQYF.

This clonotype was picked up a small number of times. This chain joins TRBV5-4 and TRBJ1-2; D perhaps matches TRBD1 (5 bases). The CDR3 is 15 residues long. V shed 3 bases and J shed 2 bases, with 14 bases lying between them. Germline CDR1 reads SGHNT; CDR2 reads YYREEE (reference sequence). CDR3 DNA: TGTGCCAGCAGCTGGGGACGCTCTGAGAACTATGGCTACACCTTC. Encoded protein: CASSWGRSENYGYTF.